This TCR beta chain was sequenced in a study of blood T cell repertoires in COVID-19. As for the study in general: Samples of COVID-19 (acute and convalescent) were obtained from the United States, Italy and Spain. T cells, B-cell-depleted T cells, or PBMCs provided the cDNA or gDNA that served as material.

Sequenced by immunoSEQ multiplex PCR; TCRdb stores in-frame clones only, minus some. The sample contains 65,000 to 75,000 clones, roughly nine tenths of which appear only once. Germline assignment: CDR1 SGDLS and CDR2 YYNGEE. The CDR3 is 15 residues long. The V gene lost 0 bases and the J gene lost 0 bases, with 9 bases spanning the gap. This rearrangement joins TRBV9 to TRBJ1-1; D possibly corresponds to TRBD1 (5 bases). Sequenced input: peripheral blood. This clonotype was obtained from a woman in her forties or fifties with active COVID-19. The DNA for the CDR3 is TGTGCCAGCAGCGTAGGGGGCTACATGAACACTGAAGCTTTCTTT. It translates to CASSVGGYMNTEAFF.